This note documents a single T cell receptor beta chain sequence. This could be a read error, since a much larger clone is one nucleotide away. These data belong to a study of T cells after yellow fever vaccination. Turning to the study itself: The study sorted EM, EMRA, CM and Tscm memory subsets by CD3, CD45RA, CCR7 and CD95.

The TCR cDNA carried a universal primer site and UMIs from 5'RACE template switching. TCRdb re-analysed the 5' RACE reads in MiXCR, keeping a single row per CDR3 protein. The sample has 25,000 to 30,000 distinct CDR3 sequences; roughly 4.5% are singletons. The sample in question was PBMCs, either bulk or a sorted T-cell subset (CD4+, CD8+, memory, or dextramer-sorted; not recorded which), obtained on the day of the yellow fever booster vaccination. The TCR sequence derives from a young man who received the YFV17D yellow fever vaccine.

CDR3 in amino acids: CASRREAQYF. The CDR3 nucleotides read TGTGCCAGCAGGCGAGAGGCCCAGTACTTC. The chain couples TRBV6-6 to TRBJ2-5; D is uncertain. In germline, CDR1 is MNHNY, CDR2 SVGAGI (reference sequence). The CDR3 is 10 residues long.